These 14 T cell receptor beta chains came from one sample sequenced in a study of blood T cell repertoires in COVID-19. Clones were sequenced by immunoSEQ multiplex PCR, and TCRdb holds only the in-frame ones, with some missing. This table has about 230,000 clones, 87% appearing once. The sample was PBMCs or T cells enriched from blood (not recorded which). Receptors originate from a man aged 25 to 45 who had recovered from COVID-19.

In this sample, this clone turned up a few times. The rearrangement uses TRBV24-1 and TRBJ2-1, with 10 bases fitting TRBD1. The CDR3 extends over 14 amino acids. The germline V gene encodes CDR1 KGHDR and CDR2 SFDVKD. V was clipped by 5 bases and J by 6 bases; unmatched bases: 3. The CDR3 DNA is TGTGCCACCAGTGGGACAGGGGGAAGCAATGAGCAGTTCTTC. As protein: CATSGTGGSNEQFF.

This chain links TRBV5-4 with TRBJ2-2; 9 nucleotides agree with TRBD1. Germline assignment: CDR1 SGHNT and CDR2 YYREEE (reference sequence). This CDR3 is built from 18 residues. After removal of 4 bases from V and 3 bases from J, the junction contained 13 bases not matched to a gene. The CDR3 coding sequence is TGTGCCAGCAGCACCCAGTTGACAGGGGGATCGTACACCGGGGAGCTGTTTTTT. Translating it yields CASSTQLTGGSYTGELFF. Together with reference TRBV5-4 and TRBJ2-2, the CDR3 gives the full variable domain: ETGVTQSPTHLIKTRGQQVTLRCSSQSGHNTVSWYQQALGQGPQFIFQYYREEENGRGNFPPRFSGLQFPNYSSELNVNALELDDSALYLCASSTQLTGGSYTGELFFGEGSRLTVL.

The rearrangement uses TRBV7-9 and TRBJ2-1; D call uncertain. The CDR3 sequence is 14 residues long. V lost 5 bases, J lost 7 bases, and 15 bases lay in between. CDR1 is SEHNR and CDR2 is FQNEAQ in the germline V gene (reference sequence). CDR3 residues: CASSPRVRINEQFF. The CDR3 DNA reads as TGTGCCAGCAGCCCCCGGGTCAGAATAAATGAGCAGTTCTTC.

J is TRBJ2-3 and V is TRBV6-2 or TRBV6-3, with D maybe TRBD2 (5 bases). There are 15 residues in the CDR3. V lost 2 bases, J lost 2 bases, and 11 bases lay in between. Germline V gene sequence: CDR1 MNHEY, CDR2 SVGEGT. CDR3 region: CASSYEDSNTDTQYF. DNA of the CDR3: TGTGCCAGCAGTTACGAGGACTCGAACACAGATACGCAGTATTTT.

V usage is TRBV11-2 and J usage is TRBJ2-5; D possibly corresponds to TRBD1 (5 bases). The CDR3 loop spans 16 amino acids. V lost 0 bases to trimming and J lost 5 bases, with 16 bases between them. Germline lookup yields CDR1 SGHAT and CDR2 FQNNGV. The CDR3 spells CASSLEVWGIRETQYF. The DNA of the CDR3 is TGTGCCAGCAGCTTAGAGGTTTGGGGCATCAGGGAGACCCAGTACTTC. Based on the CDR3 plus reference TRBV11-2 and TRBJ2-5, the full variable domain is EAGVAQSPRYKIIEKRQSVAFWCNPISGHATLYWYQQILGQGPKLLIQFQNNGVVDDSQLPKDRFSAERLKGVDSTLKIQPAKLEDSAVYLCASSLEVWGIRETQYFGPGTRLLVL.

The chain has TRBV6-6 and TRBJ1-6; D uncertain. The V gene lost 7 bases and the J gene lost 5 bases, with 18 bases spanning the gap. CDR1 is MNHNY and CDR2 is SVGAGI in the germline V gene (reference sequence). CDR3 length: 16 residues. The CDR3 here is CASTINRVRDNSPLHF. The DNA for the CDR3 is TGTGCCAGCACCATTAACCGGGTCCGTGATAATTCACCCCTCCACTTT.

J is TRBJ2-1 and V is TRBV6-5; the D gene is possibly TRBD2 (5 bases). The CDR3 totals 14 residues. Germline V gives CDR1 MNHEY, CDR2 SVGAGI. The V end lost 2 bases, the J end lost 8 bases, and 13 bases lay between the germline ends. In nucleotides, the CDR3 is TGTGCCAGCAGTTACGCGCTAGCTCCCCATGAGCAGTTCTTC. Translating it yields CASSYALAPHEQFF.

The rearrangement joins TRBV2 to TRBJ2-2, with TRBD1 matching over 7 bases. Germline V lookup: CDR1 SNHLY, CDR2 FYNNEI. The CDR3 is 18 amino acids. Germline trimming cut 3 bases from V and 7 bases from J; bases unmatched to any gene: 17. CDR3 region: CASSDTYDNDRDGGELFF. CDR3 in DNA: TGTGCCAGCAGTGACACATATGATAATGACAGGGACGGCGGGGAGCTGTTTTTT.

The chain employs TRBV19 and TRBJ2-2; 8 bases line up with TRBD1. This CDR3 is 15 amino acids long. The junction had 9 bases not matched to a gene; V was cut back by 6 bases and J by 6 bases. Germline CDR1 and CDR2: LNHDA and SQIVND (reference sequence). The CDR3 loop is CASSAWQGASGELFF. The CDR3 DNA sequence: TGTGCCAGTAGCGCCTGGCAGGGGGCGTCCGGGGAGCTGTTTTTT.

This sequence joins TRBV14 and TRBJ2-7; 8 bases fit TRBD2. V lost 4 bases and J lost 0; bases outside the gene matches: 11. The V gene's germline CDR1 is SGHDN and CDR2 FVKESK. This CDR3 has 17 residues. CDR3 DNA: TGTGCCAGCAGCCCCCAGGGGACTAGAAGAACCTCCTACGAGCAGTACTTC. It translates to CASSPQGTRRTSYEQYF.

The chain joins TRBV12-5 to TRBJ1-1; the D gene is possibly TRBD1 (5 bases). Trimming took off 2 bases at V and 10 bases at J, with 14 bases between the two ends. CDR3 length: 13 residues. Per germline, CDR1 LGHNT and CDR2 FRNRAP. CDR3 region: CASGLYSGNRAFF. Here the CDR3 DNA reads TGTGCTAGTGGTTTGTACTCAGGGAACAGAGCTTTCTTT.

In this sample, this clone turned up a few times. The CDR3 DNA follows: TGTGCCAGCAGTGAAGAGGGGACAGGGGCGCGAAACTATGGCTACACCTTC. Protein product: CASSEEGTGARNYGYTF. The genes are TRBV6-4 and TRBJ1-2; 10 bases map to TRBD1. The V gene end was trimmed by 3 bases and the J gene end by 2 bases; junction bases not matched to a gene: 9. CDR1 and CDR2 from the germline V gene are MRHNA and SNTAGT. The CDR3 covers 17 residues.

The chain recombines TRBV19 with TRBJ1-1; the D is unclear. V was pared by 1 base and J by 1 base, with 10 bases between. CDR3 length: 15 residues. Germline CDR1 and CDR2: LNHDA and SQIVND (reference sequence). CDR3 in DNA: TGTGCCAGTAGTATAGGGGCAAGGAAGAACACTGAAGCTTTCTTT. Translating it yields CASSIGARKNTEAFF.

The chain uses TRBV4-2 and TRBJ2-6, with 8 positions matching TRBD1. The V gene end was trimmed by 2 bases and the J gene end by 0 bases; junction bases not matched to a gene: 6. The CDR3 extends over 18 amino acids. Looked up from germline, CDR1 is LGHNA and CDR2 is YNFKEQ. CDR3 region: CASSQPGTGASGANVLTF. CDR3 DNA sequence: TGTGCCAGCAGCCAACCCGGGACAGGAGCCTCTGGGGCCAACGTCCTGACTTTC.